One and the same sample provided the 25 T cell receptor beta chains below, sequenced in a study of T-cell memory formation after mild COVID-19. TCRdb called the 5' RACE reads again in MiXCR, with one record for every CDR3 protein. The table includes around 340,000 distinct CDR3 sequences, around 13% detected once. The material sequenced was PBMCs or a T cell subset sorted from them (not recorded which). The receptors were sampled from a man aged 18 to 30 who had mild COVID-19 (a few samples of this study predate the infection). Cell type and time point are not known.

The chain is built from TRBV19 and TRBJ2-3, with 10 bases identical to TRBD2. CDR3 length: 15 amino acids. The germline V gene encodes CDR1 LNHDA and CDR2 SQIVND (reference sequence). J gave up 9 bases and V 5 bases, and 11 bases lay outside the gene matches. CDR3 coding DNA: TGTGCCAGTAGTGGGCGGGGTAGCGGGAGGCTGACGCAGTATTTT. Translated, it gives CASSGRGSGRLTQYF.

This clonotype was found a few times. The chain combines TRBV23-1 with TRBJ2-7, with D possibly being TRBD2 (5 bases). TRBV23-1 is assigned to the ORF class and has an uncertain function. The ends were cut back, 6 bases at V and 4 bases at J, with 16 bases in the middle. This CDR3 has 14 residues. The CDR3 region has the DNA TGCGCCAGCAGCCGTTTCACGGGGAAATACGAGCAGTACTTC. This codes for CASSRFTGKYEQYF.

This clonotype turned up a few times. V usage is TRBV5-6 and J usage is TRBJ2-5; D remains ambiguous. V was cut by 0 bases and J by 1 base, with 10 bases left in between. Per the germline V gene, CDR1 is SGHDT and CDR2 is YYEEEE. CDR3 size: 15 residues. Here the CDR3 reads CASSLAARVQETQYF. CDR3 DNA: TGTGCCAGCAGCTTGGCGGCTAGGGTCCAAGAGACCCAGTACTTC.

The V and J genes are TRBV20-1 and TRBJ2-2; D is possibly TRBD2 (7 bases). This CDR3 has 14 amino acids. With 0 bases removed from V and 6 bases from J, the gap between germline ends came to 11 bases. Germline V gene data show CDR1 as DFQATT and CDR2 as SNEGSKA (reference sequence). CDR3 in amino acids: CSAREGGGPGELFF. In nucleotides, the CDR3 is TGCAGTGCTAGAGAAGGGGGGGGCCCCGGGGAGCTGTTTTTT.

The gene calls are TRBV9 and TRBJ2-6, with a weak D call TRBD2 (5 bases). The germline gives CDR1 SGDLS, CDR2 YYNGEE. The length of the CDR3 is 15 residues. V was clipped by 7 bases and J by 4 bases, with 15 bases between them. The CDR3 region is CASSKGGSGANVLTF. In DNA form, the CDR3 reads TGTGCCAGCTCAAAAGGCGGGTCCGGGGCCAACGTCCTGACTTTC. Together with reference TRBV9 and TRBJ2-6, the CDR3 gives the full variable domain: DSGVTQTPKHLITATGQRVTLRCSPRSGDLSVYWYQQSLDQGLQFLIQYYNGEERAKGNILERFSAQQFPDLHSELNLSSLELGDSALYFCASSKGGSGANVLTFGAGSRLTVL.

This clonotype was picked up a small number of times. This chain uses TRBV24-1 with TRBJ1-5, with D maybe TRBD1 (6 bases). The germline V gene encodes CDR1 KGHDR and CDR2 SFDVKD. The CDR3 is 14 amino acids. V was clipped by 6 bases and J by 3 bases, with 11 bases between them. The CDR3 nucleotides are TGTGCCACCAGTCTGTCAGGGGTCAATCAGCCCCAGCATTTT. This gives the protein CATSLSGVNQPQHF.

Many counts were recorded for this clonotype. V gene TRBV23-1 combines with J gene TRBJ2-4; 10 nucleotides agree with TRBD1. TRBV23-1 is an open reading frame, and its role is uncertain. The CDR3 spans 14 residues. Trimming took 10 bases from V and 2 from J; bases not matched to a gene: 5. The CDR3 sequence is CATSGQGSKNIQYF. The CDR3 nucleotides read TGCGCCACGTCGGGACAGGGGTCCAAAAACATTCAGTACTTC.

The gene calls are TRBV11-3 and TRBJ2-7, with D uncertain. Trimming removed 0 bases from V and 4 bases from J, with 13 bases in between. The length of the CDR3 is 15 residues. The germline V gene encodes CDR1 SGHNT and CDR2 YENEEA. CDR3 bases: TGTGCCAGCAGCTTAGAGAGTTGTTCTCTTTACGAGCAGTACGTC. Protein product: CASSLESCSLYEQYV.

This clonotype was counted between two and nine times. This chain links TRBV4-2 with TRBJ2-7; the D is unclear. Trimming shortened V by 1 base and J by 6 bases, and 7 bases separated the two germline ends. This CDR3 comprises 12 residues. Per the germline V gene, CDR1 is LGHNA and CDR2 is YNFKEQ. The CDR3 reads CASSQAKSEQYF. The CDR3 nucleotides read TGTGCCAGCAGCCAAGCAAAGAGCGAGCAGTACTTC.

The DNA of the CDR3 is TGTGCCAGCAGCAAAGGATGTACAGGGTGGCTACTGGGGAGTGTTAATTCACCCCTCCACTTT. Amino acid sequence: CASSKGCTGWLLGSVNSPLHF. The chain uses TRBV21-1 and TRBJ1-6; the D call TRBD1 from the table was never checked on the DNA. TRBV21-1 is classified as a pseudogene. The CDR3 runs 21 residues.

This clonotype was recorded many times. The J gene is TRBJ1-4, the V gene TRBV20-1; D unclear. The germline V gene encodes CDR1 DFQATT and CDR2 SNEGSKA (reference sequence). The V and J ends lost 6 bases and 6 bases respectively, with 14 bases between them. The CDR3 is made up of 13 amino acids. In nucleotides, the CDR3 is TGCAGTGCCCCCGGGCAGTATGATGAAAAACTGTTTTTT. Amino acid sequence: CSAPGQYDEKLFF.

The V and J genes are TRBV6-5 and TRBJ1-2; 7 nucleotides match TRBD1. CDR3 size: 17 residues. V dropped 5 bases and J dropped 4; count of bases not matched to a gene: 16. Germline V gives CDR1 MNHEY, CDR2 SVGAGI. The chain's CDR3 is CASSEQGIGGAGYGYTF. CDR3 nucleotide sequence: TGTGCCAGCAGTGAACAGGGGATTGGGGGTGCGGGCTATGGCTACACCTTC.

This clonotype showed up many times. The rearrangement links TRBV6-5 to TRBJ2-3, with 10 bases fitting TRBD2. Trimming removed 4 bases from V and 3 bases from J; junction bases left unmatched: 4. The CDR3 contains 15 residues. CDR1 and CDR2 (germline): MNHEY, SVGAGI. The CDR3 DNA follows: TGTGCCAGCAGTTTCACTAGCGGGGAAACAGATACGCAGTATTTT. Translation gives CASSFTSGETDTQYF.

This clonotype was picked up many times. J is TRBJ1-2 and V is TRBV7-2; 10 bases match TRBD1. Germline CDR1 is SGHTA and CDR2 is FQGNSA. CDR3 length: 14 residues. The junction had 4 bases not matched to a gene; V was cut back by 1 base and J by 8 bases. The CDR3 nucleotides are TGTGCCAGCAGCTTAGGACAGGGGGCGCGGGGCTACACCTTC. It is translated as CASSLGQGARGYTF.

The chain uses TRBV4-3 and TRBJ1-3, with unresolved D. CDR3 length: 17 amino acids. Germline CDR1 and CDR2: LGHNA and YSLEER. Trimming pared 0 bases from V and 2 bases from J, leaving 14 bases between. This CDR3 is CASSQDLGEVAGNTIYF. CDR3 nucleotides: TGCGCCAGCAGCCAAGATCTTGGGGAAGTAGCTGGAAACACCATATATTTT.

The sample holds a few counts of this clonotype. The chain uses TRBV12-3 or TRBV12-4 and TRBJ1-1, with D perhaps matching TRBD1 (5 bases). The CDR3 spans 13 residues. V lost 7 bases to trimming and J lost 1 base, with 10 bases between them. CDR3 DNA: TGTGCCAGCACTAGCAGGGCGAACACTGAAGCTTTCTTT. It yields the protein CASTSRANTEAFF.

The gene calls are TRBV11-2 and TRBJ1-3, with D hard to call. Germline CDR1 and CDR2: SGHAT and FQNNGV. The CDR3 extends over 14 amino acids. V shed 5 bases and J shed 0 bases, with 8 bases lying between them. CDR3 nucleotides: TGTGCCAGCAGCACCGGGCACTCTGGAAACACCATATATTTT. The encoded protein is CASSTGHSGNTIYF.

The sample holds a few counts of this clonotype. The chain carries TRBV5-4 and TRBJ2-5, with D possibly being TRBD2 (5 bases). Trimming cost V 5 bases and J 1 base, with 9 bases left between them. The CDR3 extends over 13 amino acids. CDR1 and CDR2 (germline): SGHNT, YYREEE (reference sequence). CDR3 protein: CASRREFQETQYF. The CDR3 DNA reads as TGTGCCAGCAGGAGGGAGTTCCAAGAGACCCAGTACTTC. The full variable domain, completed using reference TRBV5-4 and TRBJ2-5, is ETGVTQSPTHLIKTRGQQVTLRCSSQSGHNTVSWYQQALGQGPQFIFQYYREEENGRGNFPPRFSGLQFPNYSSELNVNALELDDSALYLCASRREFQETQYFGPGTRLLVL.

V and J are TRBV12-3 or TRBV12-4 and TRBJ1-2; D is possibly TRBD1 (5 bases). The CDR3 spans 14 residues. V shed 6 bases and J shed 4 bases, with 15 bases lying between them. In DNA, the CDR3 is TGTGCCAGCAGATCCTCGGGGGGTCCCTATGGCTACACCTTC. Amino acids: CASRSSGGPYGYTF.

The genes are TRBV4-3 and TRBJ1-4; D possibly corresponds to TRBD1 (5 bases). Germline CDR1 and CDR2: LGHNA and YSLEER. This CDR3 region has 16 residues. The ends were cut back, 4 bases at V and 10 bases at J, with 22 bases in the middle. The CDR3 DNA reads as TGCGCCAGCAGCCCCTTGGTAGGGGCCGGCGCTGGAAAACTGTTTTTT. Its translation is CASSPLVGAGAGKLFF.

The CDR3, as DNA: TGTGCCAGCAGCTTACGGGACTCCCCATCGGATGAGCAGTTCTTC. Encoded protein: CASSLRDSPSDEQFF. The chain has TRBV7-6 and TRBJ2-1; D perhaps matches TRBD2 (6 bases). Germline CDR1 SGHVS, CDR2 FNYEAQ. V was cut by 2 bases and J by 8 bases, with 16 bases left in between. The CDR3 has 15 amino acids.

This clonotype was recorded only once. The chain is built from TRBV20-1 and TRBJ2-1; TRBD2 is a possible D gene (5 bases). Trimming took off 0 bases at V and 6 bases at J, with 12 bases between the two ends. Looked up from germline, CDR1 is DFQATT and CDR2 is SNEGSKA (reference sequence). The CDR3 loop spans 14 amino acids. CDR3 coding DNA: TGCAGTGCTAGAGATCCAGACTACCGCAATGAGCAGTTCTTC. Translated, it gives CSARDPDYRNEQFF.

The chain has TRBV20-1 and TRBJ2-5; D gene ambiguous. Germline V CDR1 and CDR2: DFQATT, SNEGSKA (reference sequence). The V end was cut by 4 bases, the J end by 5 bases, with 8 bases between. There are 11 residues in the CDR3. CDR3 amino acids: CSATQRETQYF. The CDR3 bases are TGCAGTGCTACCCAGAGGGAGACCCAGTACTTC.

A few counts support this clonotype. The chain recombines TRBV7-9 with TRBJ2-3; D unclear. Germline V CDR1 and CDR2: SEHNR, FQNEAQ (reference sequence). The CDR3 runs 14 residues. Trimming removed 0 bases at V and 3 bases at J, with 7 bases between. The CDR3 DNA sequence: TGTGCCAGCAGCTTAGCACAGATTACAGATACGCAGTATTTT. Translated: CASSLAQITDTQYF.

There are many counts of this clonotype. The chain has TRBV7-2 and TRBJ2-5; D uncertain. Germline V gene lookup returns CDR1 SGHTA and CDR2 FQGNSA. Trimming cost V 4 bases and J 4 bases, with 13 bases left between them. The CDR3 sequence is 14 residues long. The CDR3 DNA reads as TGTGCCAGCAGCTCCCGATCGGCACGAGAGACCCAGTACTTC. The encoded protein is CASSSRSARETQYF. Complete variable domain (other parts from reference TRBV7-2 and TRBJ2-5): GAGVSQSPSNKVTEKGKDVELRCDPISGHTALYWYRQSLGQGLEFLIYFQGNSAPDKSGLPSDRFSAERTGGSVSTLTIQRTQQEDSAVYLCASSSRSARETQYFGPGTRLLVL.